This T cell receptor beta chain was sequenced for a study of sequential checkpoint blockade in melanoma. Assay: immunoSEQ multiplex PCR; the TCRdb copy retains only in-frame clones and omits some. The sample shows 6,500 to 8,500 clones, about 60% of them seen only once. Treatment specified: randomized to nivolumab then ipilimumab (arm A) or the reverse (arm B). The CDR3 is 15 amino acids. CDR1 SGHAT and CDR2 FQDESV come from the germline V gene (reference sequence). V lost 5 bases and J 3 bases, leaving 17 bases between the germline ends. The clonotype comes from a human donor with melanoma. The sample in question was CD8+ T cells sorted from blood (inferred from file names), obtained from a patient given nivolumab and ipilimumab in sequence. This rearrangement joins TRBV11-1 to TRBJ2-7; possible D gene TRBD2, 5 bases. The DNA of the CDR3 is TGTGCCAGCAGCGTCCCGGGCCTTCGGGGCTACGAGCAGTACTTC. The encoded protein is CASSVPGLRGYEQYF.